This entry concerns a single TCR beta chain. A multiplex PCR was run with 60 Vbeta primers and 13 Jbeta primers. TCRdb's copy holds only in-frame clones and misses some; the assay was immunoSEQ multiplex PCR. The table shows roughly 140,000 clones, with around 79% occurring only once. This entry belongs to a study of cytomegalovirus exposure and HLA in healthy donors. The CDR3 runs 15 residues. Germline V gene sequence: CDR1 SGHTS, CDR2 YDEGEE. V gave up 2 bases and J gave up 1 base, with 13 bases separating them. The chain recombines TRBV5-8 with TRBJ2-7; a weak D match, TRBD2 (7 bases). The source is a male donor in good health and CMV-seronegative. Sequencing was carried out using PBMCs. CDR3 loop: CASSLLQGGSYEQYF. The CDR3 DNA sequence: TGTGCCAGCAGCTTATTACAGGGAGGGTCCTACGAGCAGTACTTC.